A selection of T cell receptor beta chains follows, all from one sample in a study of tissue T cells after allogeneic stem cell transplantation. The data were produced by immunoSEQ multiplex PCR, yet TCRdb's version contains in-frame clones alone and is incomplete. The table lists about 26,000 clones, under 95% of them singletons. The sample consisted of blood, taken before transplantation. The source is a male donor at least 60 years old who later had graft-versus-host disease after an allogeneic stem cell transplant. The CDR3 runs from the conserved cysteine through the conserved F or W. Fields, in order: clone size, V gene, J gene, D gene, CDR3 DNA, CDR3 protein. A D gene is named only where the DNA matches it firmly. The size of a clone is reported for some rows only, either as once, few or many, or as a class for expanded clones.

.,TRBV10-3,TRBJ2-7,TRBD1,TGTGCCATCAGTGGTCCGCGACAGGGGATGTACGAGCAGTACTTC,CAISGPRQGMYEQYF
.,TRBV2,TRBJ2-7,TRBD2,TGTGCCAGCACTCTCACTGGACTAGCGGGATCGAGAGAGCAGTACTTC,CASTLTGLAGSREQYF
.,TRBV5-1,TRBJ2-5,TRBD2,TGCGCCAGCAGCTTACGGGCGGGGGGGACCCAGTACTTC,CASSLRAGGTQYF
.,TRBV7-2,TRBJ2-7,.,TGTGCCAGCAGCCTGTCCGTGGGGACCGCTTACGAGCAGTACTTC,CASSLSVGTAYEQYF
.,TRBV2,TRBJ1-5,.,TGTGCCAGCAGTGAACGAAGGGTGGGCAATCAGCCCCAGCATTTT,CASSERRVGNQPQHF
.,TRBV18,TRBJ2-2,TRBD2,TGTGCCAGCTCACTGACTAGCGGGCCTCGCGCTGGCTCTGAGCTGTTTTTT,CASSLTSGPRAGSELFF
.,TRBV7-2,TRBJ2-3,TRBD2,TGTGCCAGCAGCCCCCATAGCGGGGGGCCTGCTCAGTATTTT,CASSPHSGGPAQYF
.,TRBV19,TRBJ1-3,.,TGTGCCAGTAGTATGACACCAAACACCATATATTTT,CASSMTPNTIYF
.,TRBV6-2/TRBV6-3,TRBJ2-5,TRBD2,TGTGCCAGCAGTTACTCGACGGTAGCGGGAGGGTTAAAGACCCAGTACTTC,CASSYSTVAGGLKTQYF
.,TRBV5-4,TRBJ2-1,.,TGTGCCAGCAGCCTACAGGCAAACTCCTACAATGAGCAGTTCTTC,CASSLQANSYNEQFF
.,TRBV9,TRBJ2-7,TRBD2,TGTGCCAGCAGCCCCAGGTTGACTAGCGACGAGCAGTACTTC,CASSPRLTSDEQYF
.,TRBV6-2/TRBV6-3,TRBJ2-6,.,TGTGCCAGCAGTATGACTGGGGCCAACGTCCTGACTTTC,CASSMTGANVLTF
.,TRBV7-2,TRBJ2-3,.,TGTGCCAGCAGCGCCCGGGACCATTACACAGATACGCAGTATTTT,CASSARDHYTDTQYF
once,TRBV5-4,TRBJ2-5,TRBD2,TGTGCCAGCAGCTACGGGACTAGCGGGGGGGCACTGGGCGAGACCCAGTACTTC,CASSYGTSGGALGETQYF
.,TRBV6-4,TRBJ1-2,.,TGTGCCAGCAGTGACCGCGCGGGCGGAAACTATGGCTACACCTTC,CASSDRAGGNYGYTF
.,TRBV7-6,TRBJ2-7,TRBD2,TGTGCCAGCAGCTTACTGGGCGGGGGAGGGATCTACGAGCAGTACTTC,CASSLLGGGGIYEQYF
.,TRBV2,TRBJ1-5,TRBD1,TGTGCCAGCAGCCGGGACAGGGTCTCGAGCAATCAGCCCCAGCATTTT,CASSRDRVSSNQPQHF
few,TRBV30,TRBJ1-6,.,TGTGCCTGGAGTCGGAAGCAGGTGAGATCACCCCTCCACTTT,CAWSRKQVRSPLHF
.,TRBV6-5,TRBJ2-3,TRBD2,TGTGCCAGCAGTTACTCGGGCGGGGGGGCGTCAGATACGCAGTATTTT,CASSYSGGGASDTQYF
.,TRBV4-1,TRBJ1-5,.,TGCGCCAGCAGTGTACGAGACGACCAGCCCCAGCATTTT,CASSVRDDQPQHF
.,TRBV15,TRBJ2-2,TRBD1,TGTGCCACCAGCAGAGGGGGACAGGGGGCCTCCGGGGAGCTGTTTTTT,CATSRGGQGASGELFF
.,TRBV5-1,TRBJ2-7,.,TGCGCCAGCAGCCCCCCCGGGGTCCTGGCCTACGAGCAGTACTTC,CASSPPGVLAYEQYF
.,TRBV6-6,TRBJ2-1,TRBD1,TGTGCCAGCACCCAACAGGGGCGCTCCTACAATGAGCAGTTCTTC,CASTQQGRSYNEQFF
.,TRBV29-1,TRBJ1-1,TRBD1,TGCAGCGTCGCGAAGACAGGGAGCCAGAACACTGAAGCTTTCTTT,CSVAKTGSQNTEAFF
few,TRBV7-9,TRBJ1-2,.,TGTGCCAGCAGCCCGAGCAGGGAGGGCTACACCTTC,CASSPSREGYTF
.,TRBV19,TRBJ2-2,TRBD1,TGTGCCAGTGACAATGGACAGGGGAGGACCGGGGAGCTGTTTTTT,CASDNGQGRTGELFF
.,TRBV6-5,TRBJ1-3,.,TGTGCCAGCAGTTACCGGGGACGTAGCTCTGGAAACACCATATATTTT,CASSYRGRSSGNTIYF
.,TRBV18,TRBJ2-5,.,TGTGCCAGCTCACACCAACCTGGCAGGCAAGAGACCCAGTACTTC,CASSHQPGRQETQYF
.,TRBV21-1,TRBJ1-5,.,TGTGCCAGCAGAGACAGCAATCAGCCCCAGCATTTT,CASRDSNQPQHF
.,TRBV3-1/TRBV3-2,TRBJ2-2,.,TGTGCCAGCAGCCGCCGGACAGGGAGGGCCACCGGGGAGCTGTTTTTT,CASSRRTGRATGELFF
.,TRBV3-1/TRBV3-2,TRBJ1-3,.,TGTGCCAGCAGCCCCCGCTCTGGAAACACCATATATTTT,CASSPRSGNTIYF
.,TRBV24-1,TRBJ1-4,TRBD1,TGTGCCACCAGTGACCGGGACAGTGGAGAAAAACTGTTTTTT,CATSDRDSGEKLFF
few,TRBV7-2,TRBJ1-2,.,TGTGCCAGCAGCCCCGGGGACAATAACTATGGCTACACCTTC,CASSPGDNNYGYTF
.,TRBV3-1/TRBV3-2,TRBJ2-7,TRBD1,TGTGCCAGCAGCCAAGTACAGGGGATCCACGAGCAGTACTTC,CASSQVQGIHEQYF
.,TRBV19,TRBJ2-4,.,TGTGCCAGTAGTAGGAGGGGATCGGGCAAAAACATTCAGTACTTC,CASSRRGSGKNIQYF
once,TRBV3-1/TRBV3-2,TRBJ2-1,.,TGTGCCAGCAGCCAAGTCTTGTCAAATGAGCAGTTCTTC,CASSQVLSNEQFF
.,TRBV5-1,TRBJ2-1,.,TGCGCCAGCAGCTTGGGGGGACCTCTAGAGCAGTTCTTC,CASSLGGPLEQFF
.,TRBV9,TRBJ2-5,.,TGTGCCAGCTCCATACAGCCAGCTGGTGAGACCCAGTACTTC,CASSIQPAGETQYF
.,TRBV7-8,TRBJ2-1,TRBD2,TGTGCCAGCAGCTACGAAAGGGCGGGAGAGTACAATGAGCAGTTCTTC,CASSYERAGEYNEQFF
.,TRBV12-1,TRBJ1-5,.,TGTGCCAGCAGCCCAAACCGGGGCAGGGGGCCGAGTCAGCCCCAGCATTTT,CASSPNRGRGPSQPQHF
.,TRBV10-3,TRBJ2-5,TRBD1,TGTGCCATCAGTTGGGCAGGGGGCCAAGAGACCCAGTACTTC,CAISWAGGQETQYF
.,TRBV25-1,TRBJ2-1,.,TGTGCCAGCAGTGAATGCCAGTCCCCTTGCTCCTACAATGAGCAGTTCTTC,CASSECQSPCSYNEQFF
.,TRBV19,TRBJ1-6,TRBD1,TGTGCCAGTAGTCCTCCGCGACAGGGAGTGGCAAATTCACCCCTCCACTTT,CASSPPRQGVANSPLHF
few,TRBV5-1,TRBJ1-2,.,TGCGCCAGCAGCTTGGAAGGGGCTAGTGGCTACACCTTC,CASSLEGASGYTF
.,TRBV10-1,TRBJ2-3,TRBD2,TGCGCCAGCAGTCCACTAGCGGGGGGACCAGATACGCAGTATTTT,CASSPLAGGPDTQYF
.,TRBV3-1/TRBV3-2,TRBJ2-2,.,TGTGCCAGCAGCCAAGTGACGAACACCGGGGAGCTGTTTTTT,CASSQVTNTGELFF
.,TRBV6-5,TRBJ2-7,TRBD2,TGTGCCAGCAGTTCTCCAGCGGGGCCGTACGAGCAGTACTTC,CASSSPAGPYEQYF
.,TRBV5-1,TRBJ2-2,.,TGCGCCAGCAGCCCTCGTGTGGAGAACACCGGGGAGCTGTTTTTT,CASSPRVENTGELFF
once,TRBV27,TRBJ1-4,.,TGTGCCAGCTTTTGGGGGGCGGACAGAGGTGAAAAACTGTTTTTT,CASFWGADRGEKLFF
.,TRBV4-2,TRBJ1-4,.,TGTGCCAGCAGCCCAAGAGGGGGGGCGGGAGAAAAACTGTTTTTT,CASSPRGGAGEKLFF
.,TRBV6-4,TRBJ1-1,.,TGTGCCAGCAGTGACGGACCGAGTACTGAAGCTTTCTTT,CASSDGPSTEAFF
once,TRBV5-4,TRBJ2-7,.,TGTGCCAGCAGCCCGGGGGGACAGAGTAACTACGAGCAGTACTTC,CASSPGGQSNYEQYF